A selection of T cell receptor beta chains follows, all from one sample in a study of T cell changes during pregnancy in multiple sclerosis. Clones were read by immunoSEQ multiplex PCR, and TCRdb kept only the in-frame ones, dropping some. The sample records 50,000 or so clones, over 80% being singletons. Material: CD8+ T cells from peripheral blood mononuclear cells, obtained after pregnancy. Source of these receptors: a female donor with multiple sclerosis, enrolled in a pregnancy study. Both conserved end residues are part of each CDR3. D genes are given only for firm matches. Some rows have no size entry. The others give once, few or many, or a class for an expanded clone.

J gene	CDR3 length	clone size	V gene	D gene	CDR3 DNA	CDR3 protein
TRBJ2-2	13	medium-sized	TRBV29-1	.	TGCAGCGTTGTCAGGGGGAACACCGGGGAGCTGTTTTTT	CSVVRGNTGELFF
TRBJ1-1	14	.	TRBV7-8	.	TGTGCCAGCAGCTTATTGCGGAGGTACACTGAAGCTTTCTTT	CASSLLRRYTEAFF
TRBJ2-1	15	once	TRBV19	.	TGTGCCAGTAGTATTGGAGGGGGCGACGTTAATGAGCAGTTCTTC	CASSIGGGDVNEQFF
TRBJ2-7	16	.	TRBV6-1	TRBD1	TGTGCCAGCAGTGACAGGACAGGGGTACCCAGCTACGAGCAGTACTTC	CASSDRTGVPSYEQYF
TRBJ2-1	14	.	TRBV2	TRBD2	TGTGCCAGCAGCGCCACTAGCGGGGTCAATGAGCAGTTCTTC	CASSATSGVNEQFF
TRBJ1-6	13	.	TRBV6-6	TRBD1	TGTGCCAGCTTGGGACAGGGGGGTTCACCCCTCCACTTT	CASLGQGGSPLHF
TRBJ1-1	12	.	TRBV16	.	TGTGCCAGCAGCCAATCTGTCGGGGAAGCTTTCTTT	CASSQSVGEAFF
TRBJ1-1	16	.	TRBV7-8	.	TGTGCCAGCAGCTTAGTGCGGGGGGTGGGGAACACTGAAGCTTTCTTT	CASSLVRGVGNTEAFF
TRBJ1-2	14	.	TRBV7-9	.	TGTGCCAGCAGCCCAGGGTGGGGTTGGGATGGCTACACCTTC	CASSPGWGWDGYTF
TRBJ1-1	15	once	TRBV7-6	TRBD1	TGTGCCAGCAGCAGCCGACAGGGTATGAACACTGAAGCTTTCTTT	CASSSRQGMNTEAFF
TRBJ2-1	16	medium-sized	TRBV7-3	TRBD2	TGTGCCAGCAGCTTAGTAGCTAGCGGGGGAATAAATGAGCAGTTCTTC	CASSLVASGGINEQFF
TRBJ2-2	16	once	TRBV9	TRBD2	TGTGCCAGCAGCGAGGGACTAGCGGGGTTCACCGGGGAGCTGTTTTTT	CASSEGLAGFTGELFF
TRBJ2-1	13	.	TRBV27	.	TGTGCCAGCAGTTTAGCTAGCTGGTATGAGCAGTTCTTC	CASSLASWYEQFF
TRBJ2-2	10	.	TRBV30	.	TGTGCCTTTTTCGCCGGGGAGCTGTTTTTT	CAFFAGELFF
TRBJ2-3	13	.	TRBV6-5	TRBD2	TGTGCCAGCAGCGGGACTAGCGGAGATACGCAGTATTTT	CASSGTSGDTQYF
TRBJ2-7	11	.	TRBV7-8	.	TGTGCCAGCAGCTCCACCTACGAGCAGTACTTC	CASSSTYEQYF
TRBJ2-2	19	.	TRBV5-8	.	TGTGCCAGCAGCGTTCAGGGGGGCTCTTGGGGAGCGAACACCGGGGAGCTGTTTTTT	CASSVQGGSWGANTGELFF